This TCR beta chain was captured in a study of early T cells in non-severe SARS-CoV-2 infection. TCRdb passed the 5' RACE reads through MiXCR, listing each CDR3 protein once. The sample has some 49,000 distinct CDR3 sequences; less than 4.5% are singletons. In its sample, this clonotype was seen many times. V was clipped by 0 bases and J by 2 bases; unmatched bases: 4. CDR3 length: 16 residues. Germline V gene sequence: CDR1 SGHRS, CDR2 YFSETQ. V and J are TRBV5-1 and TRBJ2-3; 9 bases agree with TRBD1. The receptor's source is an adult who was a healthcare worker with PCR-confirmed SARS-CoV-2 infection or an uninfected control (not recorded which). What was sequenced was whole blood. For the CDR3, the DNA is TGCGCCAGCAGCTTGGTTGGACAGGGGAACACAGATACGCAGTATTTT. Translation gives CASSLVGQGNTDTQYF.